This TCR beta chain was sequenced during a study of cytomegalovirus exposure and HLA in healthy donors. Whole-study results and caveats: Apparent HLA restriction characterized most CMV-associated TCR beta chains in a later analysis. Among donors in an Asian-associated ancestry cluster, a later analysis reportedly found fewer N-insertions than the roughly 610-donor mean.

On this clone: As yet, its antigen is unknown.

Amplification used 60 Vbeta primers and 13 Jbeta primers. Measured with immunoSEQ multiplex PCR; TCRdb has only the in-frame clones, and not every one. The sample carries over 150,000 clones, more than 75% recorded once. This CDR3 region has 14 residues. The V and J ends lost 2 bases and 2 bases respectively, with 4 bases between them. The germline V gene has CDR1 MNHEY and CDR2 SMNVEV (reference sequence). The sequence came from a man aged 30 to 39 in good health and CMV-seropositive. Sequencing input: PBMCs. The rearrangement links TRBV27 to TRBJ2-6, with D unresolved. CDR3 loop: CASSLETGANVLTF. Written as DNA, the CDR3 is TGTGCCAGCAGTTTAGAGACTGGGGCCAACGTCCTGACTTTC.